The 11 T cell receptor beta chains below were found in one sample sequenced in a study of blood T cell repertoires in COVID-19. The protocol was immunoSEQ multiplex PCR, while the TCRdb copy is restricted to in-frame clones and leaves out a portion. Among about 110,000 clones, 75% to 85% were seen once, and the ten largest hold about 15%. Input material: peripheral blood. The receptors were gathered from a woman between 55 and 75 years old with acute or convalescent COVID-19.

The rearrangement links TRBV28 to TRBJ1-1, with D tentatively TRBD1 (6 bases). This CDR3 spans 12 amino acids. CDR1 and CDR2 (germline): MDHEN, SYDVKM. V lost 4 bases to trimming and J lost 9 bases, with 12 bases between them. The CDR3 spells CASSSYRDQAFF. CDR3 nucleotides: TGTGCCAGCAGTTCGTACAGGGATCAAGCTTTCTTT.

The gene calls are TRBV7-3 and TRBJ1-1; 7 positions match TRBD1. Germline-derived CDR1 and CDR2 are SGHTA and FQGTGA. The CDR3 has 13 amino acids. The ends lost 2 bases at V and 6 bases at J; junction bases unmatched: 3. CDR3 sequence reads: CASSLGQGAEAFF. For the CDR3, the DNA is TGTGCCAGCAGCTTAGGCCAGGGGGCTGAAGCTTTCTTT.

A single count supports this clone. The CDR3 DNA sequence: TGTGCCAGCAGTTTCGACGAGCAGTACTTC. Translation gives CASSFDEQYF. The chain uses TRBV28 and TRBJ2-7; no firm D call. Germline assignment: CDR1 MDHEN and CDR2 SYDVKM. The CDR3 totals 10 residues. Deletions cut 3 bases from V and 5 bases from J, with 2 bases between.

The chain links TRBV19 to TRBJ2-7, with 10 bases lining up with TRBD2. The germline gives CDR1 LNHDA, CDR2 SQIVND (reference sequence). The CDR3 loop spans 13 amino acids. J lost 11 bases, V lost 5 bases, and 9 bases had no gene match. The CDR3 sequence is CASSSLAGAREYF. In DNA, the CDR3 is TGTGCCAGTAGTTCCCTAGCGGGGGCCCGGGAGTACTTC.

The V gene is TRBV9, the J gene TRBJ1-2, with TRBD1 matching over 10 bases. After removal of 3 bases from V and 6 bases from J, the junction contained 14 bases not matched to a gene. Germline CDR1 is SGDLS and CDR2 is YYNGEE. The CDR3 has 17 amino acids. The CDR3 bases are TGTGCCAGCAGCGCGACACCGGGACAGGGGAGGATTGATGGCTACACCTTC. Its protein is CASSATPGQGRIDGYTF.

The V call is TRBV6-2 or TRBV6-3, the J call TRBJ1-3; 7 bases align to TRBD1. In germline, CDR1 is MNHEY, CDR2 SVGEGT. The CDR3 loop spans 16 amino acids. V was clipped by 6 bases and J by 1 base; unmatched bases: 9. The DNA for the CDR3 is TGTGCCAGCAGCCCTGGGGGACAGCTTTCTGGAAACACCATATATTTT. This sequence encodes CASSPGGQLSGNTIYF.

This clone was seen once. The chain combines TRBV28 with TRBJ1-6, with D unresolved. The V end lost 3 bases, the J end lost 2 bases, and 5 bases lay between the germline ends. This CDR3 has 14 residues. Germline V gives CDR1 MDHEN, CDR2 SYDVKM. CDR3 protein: CASSFGAYNSPLHF. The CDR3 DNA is TGTGCCAGCAGTTTCGGGGCCTATAATTCACCCCTCCACTTT. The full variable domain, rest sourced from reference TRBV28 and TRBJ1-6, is DVKVTQSSRYLVKRTGEKVFLECVQDMDHENMFWYRQDPGLGLRLIYFSYDVKMKEKGDIPEGYSVSREKKERFSLILESASTNQTSMYLCASSFGAYNSPLHFGNGTRLTVT.

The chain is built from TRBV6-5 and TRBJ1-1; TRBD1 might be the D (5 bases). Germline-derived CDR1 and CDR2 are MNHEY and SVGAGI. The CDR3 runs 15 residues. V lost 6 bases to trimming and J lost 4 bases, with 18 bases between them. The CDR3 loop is CASRDKGGVSTEAFF. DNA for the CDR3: TGTGCCAGCAGGGACAAGGGAGGGGTGAGCACTGAAGCTTTCTTT.

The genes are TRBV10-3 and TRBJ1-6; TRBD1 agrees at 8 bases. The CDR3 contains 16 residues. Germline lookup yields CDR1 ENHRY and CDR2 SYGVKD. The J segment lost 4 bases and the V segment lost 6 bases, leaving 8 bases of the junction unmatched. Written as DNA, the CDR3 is TGTGCCATCAGCCCACAGGGGGAGTCTTATAATTCACCCCTCCACTTT. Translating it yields CAISPQGESYNSPLHF.

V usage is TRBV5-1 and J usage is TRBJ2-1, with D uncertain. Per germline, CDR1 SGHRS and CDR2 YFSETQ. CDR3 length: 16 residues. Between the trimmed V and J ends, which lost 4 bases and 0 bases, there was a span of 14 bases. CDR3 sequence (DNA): TGCGCCAGCAGCCGCACGCGACAAAGCTCCTACAATGAGCAGTTCTTC. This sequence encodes CASSRTRQSSYNEQFF.

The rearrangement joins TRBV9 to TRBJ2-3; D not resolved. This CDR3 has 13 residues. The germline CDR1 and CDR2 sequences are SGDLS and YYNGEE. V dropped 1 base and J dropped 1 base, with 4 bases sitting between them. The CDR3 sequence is CASSVPGTDTQYF. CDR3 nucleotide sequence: TGTGCCAGCAGCGTACCCGGCACAGATACGCAGTATTTT.